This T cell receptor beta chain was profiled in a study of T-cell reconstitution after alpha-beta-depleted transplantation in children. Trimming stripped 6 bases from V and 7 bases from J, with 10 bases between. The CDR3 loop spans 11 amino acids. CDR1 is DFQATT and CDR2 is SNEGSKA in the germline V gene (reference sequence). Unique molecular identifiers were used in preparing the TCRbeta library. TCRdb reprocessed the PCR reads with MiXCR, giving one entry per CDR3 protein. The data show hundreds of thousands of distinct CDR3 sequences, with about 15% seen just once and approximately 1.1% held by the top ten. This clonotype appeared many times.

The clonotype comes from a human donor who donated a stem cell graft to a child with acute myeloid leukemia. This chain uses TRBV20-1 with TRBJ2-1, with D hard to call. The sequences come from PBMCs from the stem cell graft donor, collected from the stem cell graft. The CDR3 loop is CSAPVRNEQFF. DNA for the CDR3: TGCAGTGCGCCAGTAAGAAATGAGCAGTTCTTC.